These 30 T cell receptor beta chains were all obtained from the same sample, sequenced in a study of regulatory dendritic cells for organ transplantation listed by TCRdb under 2017. These receptors' antigens are unknown. Sorted T cell subsets were CFSE-labeled and co-cultured for 5 days with allogeneic regulatory or mature dendritic cells at a 1:10 DC:T ratio. The library relied on the immunoSEQ multiplex PCR assay. In its TCRdb copy, this immuneACCESS table keeps in-frame sequences only and misses some clones. Where compared with another copy, unresolved V genes explain less than half of these, and the others have no known cause. The sample contains over 10,000 clones, roughly 89% of them found a single time. The ten largest clones add up to 0.2% to 0.25% of the sample. Sequenced: naive CD8+ T cells from blood cultured with regulatory dendritic cells. Read against the paper, the sample's cell subset or site label means: CD45RA+ naive T cells. These receptors originate from a human donor in good health.

The chain has TRBV7-2 and TRBJ2-1; maybe TRBD1 (6 bases). Germline CDR1 and CDR2: SGHTA and FQGNSA. V was pared by 6 bases and J by 0 bases, with 15 bases between. This CDR3 comprises 16 residues. The CDR3 DNA sequence: TGTGCCAGCAGGTTGCGGCAGGGGAGCTCCTACAATGAGCAGTTCTTC. Translating it yields CASRLRQGSSYNEQFF.

This chain joins TRBV13 and TRBJ2-7, with 10 bases that match TRBD2. The CDR3 totals 13 residues. Trimming at V came to 6 bases and at J to 4 bases, leaving 3 bases not matched to a gene. Per germline, CDR1 PRHDT and CDR2 FYEKMQ (reference sequence). The CDR3 DNA sequence: TGTGCCAGCAGGGATAGCGGGGGGTACGAGCAGTACTTC. Translation: CASRDSGGYEQYF.

This clone occurred a few times. The chain combines TRBV29-1 with TRBJ1-2; weak D call: TRBD1 (5 bases). The CDR3 runs 15 residues. Germline V gene data show CDR1 as SQVTM and CDR2 as ANQGSEA. V dropped 4 bases and J dropped 7 bases, with 22 bases sitting between them. CDR3 protein: CSVAYTHPEGFGYTF. CDR3 bases: TGCAGCGTTGCCTACACGCACCCGGAGGGGTTTGGCTACACCTTC. The full variable domain, in which reference TRBV29-1 and TRBJ1-2 provide the parts outside the CDR3, is SAVISQKPSRDICQRGTSLTIQCQVDSQVTMMFWYRQQPGQSLTLIATANQGSEATYESGFVIDKFPISRPNLTFSTLTVSNMSPEDSSIYLCSVAYTHPEGFGYTFGSGTRLTVV.

V and J are TRBV6-6 and TRBJ1-2, with D uncertain. V was trimmed by 3 bases and J by 4 bases, leaving 9 bases between them. CDR3 length equals 13 residues. CDR1 and CDR2 from the germline V gene are MNHNY and SVGAGI (reference sequence). The CDR3 DNA follows: TGTGCCAGCAGTTATGCGCGGAGCTATGGCTACACCTTC. Its protein product is CASSYARSYGYTF.

The chain combines TRBV30 with TRBJ1-5, with D tentatively TRBD1 (6 bases). Trimming took 1 base from V and 10 from J, leaving 20 bases between them. CDR3 size: 15 residues. Germline assignment: CDR1 GTSNPN and CDR2 SVGIG (reference sequence). CDR3 in amino acids: CAWSATTGGVDPQHF. Here the CDR3 DNA reads TGTGCCTGGAGTGCGACGACAGGTGGTGTCGACCCCCAGCATTTT.

This chain uses TRBV7-9 with TRBJ2-7, with a weak D call TRBD2 (5 bases). Trimming took off 10 bases at V and 5 bases at J, with 18 bases between the two ends. Per the germline V gene, CDR1 is SEHNR and CDR2 is FQNEAQ (reference sequence). The CDR3 contains 13 residues. CDR3 sequence: CATEGGRSDEQYF. The CDR3 nucleotides are TGTGCCACCGAGGGCGGACGTTCGGACGAGCAGTACTTC.

The V call is TRBV7-9, the J call TRBJ1-1, with D possibly matching TRBD1 (6 bases). V was shortened by 5 bases and J by 10 bases, with 20 bases between the two germline ends. Germline assignment: CDR1 SEHNR and CDR2 FQNEAQ (reference sequence). This CDR3 comprises 14 residues. CDR3 in amino acids: CASSPPGAPPGAFF. Written as DNA, the CDR3 is TGTGCCAGCAGCCCACCAGGGGCCCCTCCTGGAGCTTTCTTT.

This chain links TRBV7-9 with TRBJ1-5; 9 nucleotides match TRBD1. The CDR3 has 14 amino acids. Germline trimming cut 5 bases from V and 8 bases from J; bases unmatched to any gene: 7. Looked up from germline, CDR1 is SEHNR and CDR2 is FQNEAQ (reference sequence). The CDR3 DNA reads TGTGCCAGCAGCCGAGGGACAGGGAGGGAGCCCCAGCATTTT. Amino acid sequence: CASSRGTGREPQHF.

This chain uses TRBV9 with TRBJ2-3; no reliable D call. Looked up from germline, CDR1 is SGDLS and CDR2 is YYNGEE. CDR3 length: 17 residues. The V end lost 1 base, the J end lost 4 bases, and 19 bases lay between the germline ends. As DNA, the CDR3 is TGTGCCAGCAGCGTAAATCGGAATAAAGCTGACGCAGATACGCAGTATTTT. Translated, it gives CASSVNRNKADADTQYF. The full variable domain, completed using reference TRBV9 and TRBJ2-3, is DSGVTQTPKHLITATGQRVTLRCSPRSGDLSVYWYQQSLDQGLQFLIQYYNGEERAKGNILERFSAQQFPDLHSELNLSSLELGDSALYFCASSVNRNKADADTQYFGPGTRLTVL.

J is TRBJ2-5 and V is TRBV2, with D perhaps TRBD2 (6 bases). The DNA matches TRBJ2-7 better at its end, which makes the J call doubtful. The germline V gene has CDR1 SNHLY and CDR2 FYNNEI. This CDR3 comprises 17 residues. The CDR3 loop reads CASSFPNAGRHTYEQYF. The CDR3 bases are TGTGCCAGCAGCTTCCCCAATGCGGGGAGGCATACCTACGAGCAGTACTTC.

This chain links TRBV7-9 with TRBJ2-7, with D possibly being TRBD1 or TRBD2 (5 bases each). V lost 8 bases to trimming and J lost 4 bases, with 12 bases between them. Germline V gene data show CDR1 as SEHNR and CDR2 as FQNEAQ (reference sequence). The CDR3 runs to 12 residues. For the CDR3, the DNA is TGTGCCAGCCGTTTGGGGGTTTACGAGCAGTACTTC. It encodes CASRLGVYEQYF.

As to this clone: One junction end does not reproduce the germline sequence, and a read error may be involved. The genes are TRBV7-7 and TRBJ2-5; 7 bases align to TRBD1. There are 13 residues in the CDR3. Per germline, CDR1 SSHAT and CDR2 FNYEAQ (reference sequence). CDR3 in amino acids: CASSPTGEETQYF. In nucleotides, the CDR3 is TGTGCTAGCAGCCCAACAGGGGAGGAGACCCAGTACTTC.

The CDR3 here is CASKRYVQETQYF. CDR3 bases: TGTGCCAGCAAACGGTATGTCCAAGAGACCCAGTACTTC. V gene TRBV5-6 combines with J gene TRBJ2-5; no clear D. This CDR3 region has 13 residues. Germline lookup yields CDR1 SGHDT and CDR2 YYEEEE. V was clipped by 6 bases and J by 1 base, with 10 bases between them.

The chain carries TRBV7-3 and TRBJ2-3; 7 nucleotides agree with TRBD2. Looked up from germline, CDR1 is SGHTA and CDR2 is FQGTGA. The CDR3 is 15 amino acids. With 5 bases clipped from V and 2 bases from J, the junction kept 7 bases outside the gene matches. CDR3 nucleotides: TGTGCCAGCAGCCCACATAGCGGGTCCACAGATACGCAGTATTTT. This translates into CASSPHSGSTDTQYF.

Written as DNA, the CDR3 is TGTGCCTTGGACTGGCACAATGAGCAGTTCTTC. Protein: CALDWHNEQFF. This chain joins TRBV30 and TRBJ2-1; possibly TRBD2 for D (5 bases). The V gene's germline CDR1 is GTSNPN and CDR2 SVGIG (reference sequence). CDR3 length equals 11 residues. The V gene lost 7 bases and the J gene lost 5 bases, with 9 bases spanning the gap.

The genes are TRBV19 and TRBJ1-3; 7 nucleotides match TRBD1. J lost 0 bases, V lost 5 bases, and 13 bases had no gene match. CDR3 length: 18 amino acids. Germline V CDR1 and CDR2: LNHDA, SQIVND (reference sequence). The CDR3 reads CASSGEGQHEVSGNTIYF. The CDR3 nucleotides are TGTGCCAGTAGTGGAGAGGGACAGCACGAAGTCTCTGGAAACACCATATATTTT.

The chain combines TRBV27 with TRBJ1-1, with D tentatively TRBD1 (5 bases). V was trimmed by 2 bases and J by 4 bases, leaving 11 bases between them. The germline CDR1 and CDR2 sequences are MNHEY and SMNVEV (reference sequence). This CDR3 spans 14 amino acids. DNA of the CDR3: TGTGCCAGCAGTTTAGTCGGGGGGAGCACTGAAGCTTTCTTT. Its protein is CASSLVGGSTEAFF.

This sequence joins TRBV4-3 and TRBJ1-2; D might be TRBD1 (5 bases). This CDR3 region has 14 residues. Germline CDR1 reads LGHNA; CDR2 reads YSLEER. The V gene lost 4 bases and the J gene lost 1 base, with 10 bases spanning the gap. CDR3 residues: CASSRSGGNYGYTF. The CDR3 DNA is TGCGCCAGCAGCCGATCCGGGGGTAACTATGGCTACACCTTC.

V and J are TRBV11-2 and TRBJ2-2; D not resolved. Germline loops: CDR1 SGHAT, CDR2 FQNNGV. Trimming cost V 3 bases and J 4 bases, with 15 bases left between them. The CDR3 is 16 residues long. CDR3 amino acids: CASSFRVSSFTGELFF. The CDR3, as DNA: TGTGCCAGCAGCTTTAGGGTTAGCTCGTTCACCGGGGAGCTGTTTTTT.

The rearrangement links TRBV2 to TRBJ1-2; D ambiguous. Looked up from germline, CDR1 is SNHLY and CDR2 is FYNNEI. The CDR3 has 13 amino acids. V was cut by 5 bases and J by 2 bases, with 9 bases left in between. For the CDR3, the DNA is TGTGCCAGCAGTCCGTTGGGAAACTATGGCTACACCTTC. This encodes CASSPLGNYGYTF.

This clone was seen a single time. This rearrangement joins TRBV27 to TRBJ2-2; D remains ambiguous. The CDR3 length is 14 residues. CDR1 and CDR2 from the germline V gene are MNHEY and SMNVEV (reference sequence). The V end was cut by 2 bases, the J end by 4 bases, with 8 bases between. CDR3 amino acids: CASSLRHSTGELFF. In nucleotides, the CDR3 is TGTGCCAGCAGTTTAAGGCACAGCACCGGGGAGCTGTTTTTT.

The chain joins TRBV11-2 to TRBJ2-3, with unresolved D. Per germline, CDR1 SGHAT and CDR2 FQNNGV. The CDR3 totals 14 residues. V was pared by 5 bases and J by 2 bases, with 11 bases between. In DNA, the CDR3 is TGTGCCAGCAGCGCCATGGGCGCCACAGATACGCAGTATTTT. Its translation: CASSAMGATDTQYF. Full variable domain (remainder filled in from reference TRBV11-2 and TRBJ2-3): EAGVAQSPRYKIIEKRQSVAFWCNPISGHATLYWYQQILGQGPKLLIQFQNNGVVDDSQLPKDRFSAERLKGVDSTLKIQPAKLEDSAVYLCASSAMGATDTQYFGPGTRLTVL.

This chain uses TRBV4-3 with TRBJ2-3; 8 nucleotides line up with TRBD2. With 0 bases clipped from V and 0 bases from J, the junction kept 8 bases outside the gene matches. The CDR3 covers 18 residues. CDR1 and CDR2 (germline): LGHNA, YSLEER. This CDR3 reads CASSQDPTSGASTDTQYF. CDR3 DNA: TGCGCCAGCAGCCAAGATCCAACTAGCGGAGCTAGCACAGATACGCAGTATTTT.

The sample holds a few counts of this clone. The chain uses TRBV14 and TRBJ1-2; unclear D gene. The CDR3 runs to 12 residues. The germline V and J ends were trimmed by 10 bases and 8 bases, with 17 bases remaining between them. Germline-derived CDR1 and CDR2 are SGHDN and FVKESK. For the CDR3, the DNA is TGTGCCAACACCACCTGGGCAGGAGGCTACACCTTC. Protein: CANTTWAGGYTF.

CDR3 amino acids: CASSIAGGSNEQYF. CDR3 nucleotides: TGCGCCAGCAGCATTGCTGGGGGTAGCAACGAGCAGTACTTC. The J gene is TRBJ2-7, the V gene TRBV5-1; perhaps D is TRBD1 or TRBD2 (5 bases each). Germline-derived CDR1 and CDR2 are SGHRS and YFSETQ. Trimming took 4 bases from V and 5 from J, leaving 16 bases between them. There are 14 residues in the CDR3.

Here the CDR3 DNA reads TGTGCCAGCAGCCCCGCGGGCGCGGGGGTTTCACCCCTCCACTTT. Translated, it gives CASSPAGAGVSPLHF. The chain uses TRBV6-5 and TRBJ1-6, with D possibly TRBD1 on 5 matching bases. This CDR3 contains 15 residues. Trimming left V 6 bases short and J 9 bases short, with 18 bases between. Per germline, CDR1 MNHEY and CDR2 SVGAGI.

V gene TRBV5-1 combines with J gene TRBJ2-7; D is undetermined. Per the germline V gene, CDR1 is SGHRS and CDR2 is YFSETQ. Trimming pared 1 base from V and 3 bases from J, leaving 2 bases between. The CDR3 sequence is 11 residues long. This CDR3 is CASSLNYEQYF. For the CDR3, the DNA is TGCGCCAGCAGCTTGAACTACGAGCAGTACTTC.

CDR3 coding DNA: TGTGCCAGCAGTGACTCGGGGACAGGGGAGTACGAGCAGTACTTC. This gives the protein CASSDSGTGEYEQYF. V gene TRBV25-1 combines with J gene TRBJ2-7; 10 nucleotides agree with TRBD1. Germline V gene data show CDR1 as MGHDK and CDR2 as SYGVNS. The CDR3 spans 15 residues. V was pared by 3 bases and J by 4 bases, with 6 bases of the junction left unmatched.

J is TRBJ2-4 and V is TRBV7-6, with 8 bases lining up with TRBD1. The J segment lost 5 bases and the V segment lost 1 base, leaving 7 bases of the junction unmatched. There are 16 residues in the CDR3. CDR1 is SGHVS and CDR2 is FNYEAQ in the germline V gene. The CDR3 coding sequence is TGTGCCAGCAGCTTAGATCGGCAGGGGGCGGAAAACATTCAGTACTTC. It yields the protein CASSLDRQGAENIQYF.

The chain couples TRBV29-1 to TRBJ2-2; 10 nucleotides match TRBD1. In germline, CDR1 is SQVTM, CDR2 ANQGSEA. Trimming removed 4 bases from V and 0 bases from J; junction bases left unmatched: 5. The CDR3 spans 16 residues. The CDR3 nucleotides are TGCAGCGTTGTAGGGACAGGGGCCACGAACACCGGGGAGCTGTTTTTT. Amino acids: CSVVGTGATNTGELFF.